The 2 T cell receptor beta chains below all came from one sample that was sequenced in a study of control samples from healthy donors and cancer patients. Clones were sequenced by immunoSEQ multiplex PCR, and TCRdb holds only the in-frame ones, with some missing. The table lists roughly 49,000 clones, approximately 91% of them singletons. The specimen was PBMCs. The origin of the receptors is a man in his fifties with head and neck cancer.

The chain is built from TRBV7-2 and TRBJ2-1, with D hard to call. Germline loops: CDR1 SGHTA, CDR2 FQGNSA. This CDR3 has 13 residues. Trimming pared 8 bases from V and 6 bases from J, leaving 14 bases between. The CDR3 is CASSVGFGNEQFF. The DNA for the CDR3 is TGTGCCAGCTCTGTTGGGTTCGGCAATGAGCAGTTCTTC.

The V call is TRBV7-2, the J call TRBJ2-5, with a weak D call TRBD2 (6 bases). V lost 5 bases and J lost 1, with 14 bases in between. The CDR3 has 15 amino acids. Germline loops: CDR1 SGHTA, CDR2 FQGNSA. CDR3: CASSTGGTLQETQYF. The CDR3 region has the DNA TGTGCCAGCAGCACGGGCGGGACCCTCCAAGAGACCCAGTACTTC.